Listed below are T cell receptor beta chains from one sample, sequenced in a study of CD8 T cells in ankylosing spondylitis. In TCRdb, the 5' RACE reads were re-called with MiXCR into one record per CDR3 protein. The sample records more than 100,000 distinct CDR3 sequences, roughly 17% being singletons. The specimen sequenced was blood, either unsorted or a sorted T cell fraction (not recorded which). The receptors originated from a male donor with ankylosing spondylitis. The CDR3 runs from the conserved cysteine through the conserved F or W. Fields, in order: D gene, V gene, clone size, CDR3 length, J gene, CDR3 DNA, CDR3 protein. D genes are given only for firm matches. Not all rows give a size; the values are once, few, many and, for expanded clones, a class.

NA,TRBV29-1,many,12,TRBJ2-1,TGCAGCGTTGATCACGCCAGCAATGAGCAGTTCTTC,CSVDHASNEQFF
NA,TRBV20-1,NA,14,TRBJ2-5,TGCAGTGCTAGAGATGGGAGGGGGAGTCGGACCCAGTACTTC,CSARDGRGSRTQYF
TRBD1,TRBV20-1,few,13,TRBJ2-7,TGCAGTGCTAGAAACAGGGGGTCCTACGAGCAGTACTTC,CSARNRGSYEQYF
TRBD2,TRBV29-1,few,14,TRBJ2-3,TGCAGCGTTGCAGGCGGGAGGGTCCCAGATACGCAGTATTTT,CSVAGGRVPDTQYF
NA,TRBV12-3/TRBV12-4,few,13,TRBJ2-5,TGTGCCAGCAGTTTAGCGGGAGTGGAGACCCAGTACTTC,CASSLAGVETQYF
NA,TRBV29-1,few,13,TRBJ1-2,TGCAGCGTTGATGGGCAGACCAACTATGGCTACACCTTC,CSVDGQTNYGYTF
NA,TRBV27,few,16,TRBJ2-3,TGTGCCAGCACTTTAACAGGTCGAGGGGGCACAGATACGCAGTATTTT,CASTLTGRGGTDTQYF
NA,TRBV21-1,NA,14,TRBJ2-2,TGTGCCAGCAGCAAACCCGCGAACACCGGGGAGCTGTTTTTT,CASSKPANTGELFF
TRBD1,TRBV5-1,NA,12,TRBJ2-5,TGCGCCAGCAGGGGACAGCTAGAGACCCAGTACTTC,CASRGQLETQYF
TRBD1,TRBV27,once,15,TRBJ2-7,TGTGCCAGCAGGCCGGGGGCAGGGGGCGCCTACGAGCAGTACTTC,CASRPGAGGAYEQYF
NA,TRBV29-1,few,11,TRBJ1-2,TGCAGCTCGGCAGGGCCCCTTGGCTACACCTTC,CSSAGPLGYTF
TRBD1,TRBV27,NA,15,TRBJ1-2,TGTGCCAGCAGTTCCACTGACAGGGAAGGCTATGGCTACACCTTC,CASSSTDREGYGYTF
NA,TRBV7-9,few,13,TRBJ1-5,TGTGCCAGCAGCCCACTGGGGTTTCAGCCCCAGCATTTT,CASSPLGFQPQHF
NA,TRBV29-1,few,16,TRBJ2-7,TGCAGCGTCAAGGGGGTGAGGGGCTTAAGCTCCTACGAGCAGTACTTC,CSVKGVRGLSSYEQYF
NA,TRBV27,NA,14,TRBJ2-1,TGTGCCAGCAGTTCCGGGTCCCCCTACAATGAGCAGTTCTTC,CASSSGSPYNEQFF
TRBD1,TRBV20-1,NA,14,TRBJ2-1,TGCAGTGCTGATGACAGGGGAAGTTTGAATGAGCAGTTCTTC,CSADDRGSLNEQFF
TRBD2,TRBV6-5,few,15,TRBJ2-1,TGTGCCAGCAGGTTATCGGGGGGCTCCTACAATGAGCAGTTCTTC,CASRLSGGSYNEQFF
TRBD2,TRBV20-1,NA,14,TRBJ2-1,TGCAGTGCTGAAACCGGGACTAGTTACAATGAGCAGTTCTTC,CSAETGTSYNEQFF